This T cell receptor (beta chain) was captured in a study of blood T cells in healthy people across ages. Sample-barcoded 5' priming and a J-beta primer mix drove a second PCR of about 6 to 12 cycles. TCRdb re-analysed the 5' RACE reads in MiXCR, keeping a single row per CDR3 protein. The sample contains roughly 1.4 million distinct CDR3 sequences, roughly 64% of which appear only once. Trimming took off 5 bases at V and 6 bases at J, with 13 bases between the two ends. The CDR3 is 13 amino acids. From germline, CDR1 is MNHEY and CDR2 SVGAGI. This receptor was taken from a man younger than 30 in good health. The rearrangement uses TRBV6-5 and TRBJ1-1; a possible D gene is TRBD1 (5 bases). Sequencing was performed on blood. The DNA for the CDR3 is TGTGCCAGCAGTCCGAATACAGGATCTGAAGCTTTCTTT. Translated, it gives CASSPNTGSEAFF.